This paragraph covers one T cell receptor beta chain sequence. The sample originates from a study of blood T cell repertoires in COVID-19. On the study more broadly: PBMCs, B-cell-depleted T cells, or T cells were the source of the cDNA or gDNA that made up the material.

Measured with immunoSEQ multiplex PCR; TCRdb has only the in-frame clones, and not every one. The sample gives roughly 100,000 clones, 92% of which show up once; more than 1.5% is in the top ten. The V gene end was trimmed by 4 bases and the J gene end by 7 bases; junction bases not matched to a gene: 5. This CDR3 is 14 amino acids long. Germline-derived CDR1 and CDR2 are SQVTM and ANQGSEA. The receptor was derived from a woman between 45 and 60 years old with COVID-19, enrolled during active disease. The specimen sequenced was peripheral blood. V is TRBV29-1 and J is TRBJ1-6, with TRBD1 matching 9 bases. CDR3 sequence (DNA): TGCAGCGTTGCCTCCGGGACAGGGAATTCACCCCTCCACTTT. Amino acid sequence: CSVASGTGNSPLHF.